This T cell receptor beta chain was profiled in a study of T cell responses to AZD1222 COVID-19 vaccine. The study, taken as a whole, reports: Only a handful of AZD1222 recipients tested seropositive at baseline.

Concerning this clone: What it recognizes is unknown.

Pooling was applied to second doses at about 4 or about 12 weeks. Germline loops: CDR1 SNHLY, CDR2 FYNNEI. The CDR3 loop spans 13 amino acids. Trimming removed 2 bases from V and 7 bases from J, with 9 bases in between. Produced via immunoSEQ multiplex PCR; TCRdb's table is partial and in-frame only. The sample shows nearly 110,000 clones, around 92% of them seen only once. The J gene is TRBJ1-5, the V gene TRBV2; weak D call: TRBD1 (6 bases). Sequencing used peripheral blood, obtained 28 days after the second AZD1222 dose. The receptor was derived from an adult who received the AZD1222 COVID-19 vaccine. Here the CDR3 DNA reads TGTGCCAGCAGTGAAACAGGGACGCAGCCCCAGCATTTT. Its protein product is CASSETGTQPQHF.